This entry lists 10 T cell receptor beta chains sequenced from one sample in a study of T cells in Graves' hyperthyroidism and ophthalmopathy. Template material for amplifying TCR beta CDR3 regions consisted of RNA transcripts. Researchers ran a first-round RT-PCR on the TCR CDR3 using the HTBI primer set. Via MiXCR, TCRdb re-called the multiplex PCR reads, giving one row per CDR3 protein. The sample gives about 480,000 distinct CDR3 sequences, around 22% of which show up once; around 11% is in the top ten. The source material was blood. Receptors originate from a woman aged 25 to 39 with Graves' ophthalmopathy.

Many counts were recorded for this clonotype. The chain couples TRBV12-3 or TRBV12-4 to TRBJ1-5, with 7 nucleotides matching TRBD1. This CDR3 has 15 amino acids. J was trimmed by 4 bases and V by 6 bases; bases with no gene match: 9. The DNA of the CDR3 is TGTGCCAGCAGGAAATCGGACAGGAATAATCAGCCCCAGCATTTT. Encoded protein: CASRKSDRNNQPQHF.

This clonotype was seen repeatedly, ten times or more. This rearrangement joins TRBV7-8 to TRBJ1-1; D is uncertain. CDR3 length equals 13 residues. CDR1 SGHVS and CDR2 FQNEAQ come from the germline V gene. V gave up 6 bases and J gave up 1 base, with 9 bases separating them. CDR3 in DNA: TGTGCCAGCAGATGGAGCGAGAACACTGAAGCTTTCTTT. Amino acids: CASRWSENTEAFF.

This clonotype was counted many times. The CDR3 sequence is CASSSGLTKAYEQYF. CDR3 coding DNA: TGTGCCAGCAGTTCGGGACTCACCAAAGCCTACGAGCAGTACTTC. The chain carries TRBV12-3 or TRBV12-4 and TRBJ2-7; D is perhaps TRBD2 (6 bases). The CDR3 extends over 15 amino acids. V was clipped by 4 bases and J by 2 bases, with 15 bases between them.

This clonotype was detected many times. The rearrangement links TRBV6-1 to TRBJ1-2; 7 nucleotides align to TRBD1. With V trimmed by 5 bases and J by 2 bases, 5 bases remained unmatched. Germline V gene data show CDR1 as MNHNS and CDR2 as SASEGT. CDR3 length equals 14 residues. The CDR3 region has the DNA TGTGCCAGCAGTCGGGACAGCAAGAACTATGGCTACACCTTC. Its protein product is CASSRDSKNYGYTF.

This clonotype was seen ten or more times. CDR3: CASSLQEETEAFF. In DNA, the CDR3 is TGTGCCAGCAGCCTCCAGGAGGAGACTGAAGCTTTCTTT. V is TRBV7-9 and J is TRBJ1-1; D is ambiguous. CDR3 size: 13 residues. Germline CDR1 SEHNR, CDR2 FQNEAQ (reference sequence). V was pared by 5 bases and J by 5 bases, with 12 bases between.

Ten or more counts support this clonotype. This rearrangement joins TRBV6-2 or TRBV6-3 to TRBJ2-7, with 8 bases fitting TRBD1. This CDR3 is 16 amino acids long. Germline CDR1 and CDR2: MNHEY and SVGEGT. After removal of 2 bases from V and 2 bases from J, the junction contained 8 bases not matched to a gene. The CDR3 here is CASSYGAGGLPYEQYF. CDR3 sequence (DNA): TGTGCCAGCAGTTACGGGGCAGGGGGCCTTCCCTACGAGCAGTACTTC.

The chain recombines TRBV11-2 with TRBJ2-2; the D is unclear. CDR3 length equals 17 residues. The V gene's germline CDR1 is SGHAT and CDR2 FQNNGV. The germline V and J ends were trimmed by 2 bases and 3 bases, with 16 bases remaining between them. The CDR3 nucleotides are TGTGCCAGCAGCTTAAATTCTCTGGCAATGGACACCGGGGAGCTGTTTTTT. Protein sequence: CASSLNSLAMDTGELFF. Looking up the rest from reference TRBV11-2 and TRBJ2-2 gives the full variable domain: EAGVAQSPRYKIIEKRQSVAFWCNPISGHATLYWYQQILGQGPKLLIQFQNNGVVDDSQLPKDRFSAERLKGVDSTLKIQPAKLEDSAVYLCASSLNSLAMDTGELFFGEGSRLTVL.

This chain joins TRBV6-5 and TRBJ1-5; 7 nucleotides agree with TRBD1. The CDR3 consists of 16 residues. Trimming at V came to 0 bases and at J to 5 bases, leaving 7 bases not matched to a gene. In germline, CDR1 is MNHEY, CDR2 SVGAGI. DNA of the CDR3: TGTGCCAGCAGTTACTCGAGCGGGACAGTTGATCAGCCCCAGCATTTT. Its translation: CASSYSSGTVDQPQHF.

V usage is TRBV14 and J usage is TRBJ1-2, with TRBD1 identical over 7 bases. The length of the CDR3 is 16 residues. Germline V lookup: CDR1 SGHDN, CDR2 FVKESK. Germline trimming cut 4 bases from V and 5 bases from J; bases unmatched to any gene: 13. The CDR3: CASSRTPGGSQYGYTF. CDR3 nucleotide sequence: TGTGCCAGCAGCCGAACACCAGGGGGATCCCAATATGGCTACACCTTC.

CDR3 residues: CASSLDGLPSGNTIYF. DNA for the CDR3: TGTGCCAGCAGCTTAGACGGTTTGCCCTCTGGAAACACCATATATTTT. The chain links TRBV5-4 to TRBJ1-3; D is unclear. This CDR3 region has 16 residues. Germline CDR1 reads SGHNT; CDR2 reads YYREEE (reference sequence). V was trimmed by 2 bases and J by 0 bases, leaving 12 bases between them.